The 22 T cell receptor beta chains below all came from one sample that was sequenced in a study of T cell responses to AZD1222 COVID-19 vaccine listed by TCRdb under 2021. The library relied on the immunoSEQ multiplex PCR assay. TCRdb took this table from immuneACCESS and kept in-frame rearrangements with V and J called. Such tables lack part of the clones; where checked against another copy, unresolved V genes explain under half of the gap, and the rest is unexplained. The sample profile shows 95,000 to 150,000 clones; around 92% of them were found once. Jointly, the top ten make up 3.5% to 5% of the sample. Read against the paper, the sample's time point label means: baseline before first vaccination. The sequenced sample was peripheral blood, obtained on day 0 of AZD1222 vaccination. The receptors derive from an adult in good health.

This clone appeared a single time. This chain uses TRBV28 with TRBJ1-4; weak D call: TRBD1 (6 bases). CDR3 length: 13 amino acids. Germline loops: CDR1 MDHEN, CDR2 SYDVKM. Trimming removed 7 bases at V and 5 bases at J, with 11 bases between. CDR3 protein: CASTYRENEKLFF. The CDR3, as DNA: TGTGCCAGCACCTACAGGGAGAATGAAAAACTGTTTTTT.

This chain uses TRBV19 with TRBJ2-5; D is perhaps TRBD1 (6 bases). CDR1 is LNHDA and CDR2 is SQIVND in the germline V gene (reference sequence). The CDR3 consists of 15 residues. The V end was cut by 0 bases, the J end by 2 bases, with 10 bases between. CDR3 protein: CASSIDNRVQETQYF. Written as DNA, the CDR3 is TGTGCCAGTAGTATAGATAACAGGGTTCAAGAGACCCAGTACTTC.

The chain is built from TRBV6-5 and TRBJ1-6; unclear D gene. Germline lookup yields CDR1 MNHEY and CDR2 SVGAGI. Between the trimmed V and J ends, which lost 8 bases and 6 bases, there was a span of 17 bases. This CDR3 is 15 amino acids long. CDR3 amino acids: CASSAGPLSNSPLHF. CDR3 in DNA: TGTGCCAGCTCGGCAGGACCGCTTAGTAATTCACCCCTCCACTTT.

V usage is TRBV7-2 and J usage is TRBJ2-4, with D unclear. The CDR3 is 14 amino acids. Germline V gene lookup returns CDR1 SGHTA and CDR2 FQGNSA. With 8 bases removed from V and 2 bases from J, the gap between germline ends came to 13 bases. This chain's CDR3 is CASRPMSTKNIQYF. The CDR3 DNA sequence: TGTGCCAGCCGCCCAATGAGTACCAAAAACATTCAGTACTTC.

The gene calls are TRBV9 and TRBJ1-1, with 12 bases matching TRBD1. V lost 3 bases to trimming and J lost 4 bases; unmatched junction nucleotides: 7. This CDR3 is 16 amino acids long. Per germline, CDR1 SGDLS and CDR2 YYNGEE. The CDR3 sequence: CASSGDRGQAITEAFF. In DNA form, the CDR3 reads TGTGCCAGCAGCGGGGACAGGGGGCAGGCAATCACTGAAGCTTTCTTT.

The chain uses TRBV7-2 and TRBJ2-1; D not certain. The CDR3 loop spans 12 amino acids. CDR1 SGHTA and CDR2 FQGNSA come from the germline V gene. The V end was cut by 0 bases, the J end by 10 bases, with 7 bases between. The CDR3 loop is CASSLAVTEQFF. The CDR3 DNA is TGTGCCAGCAGCTTAGCGGTAACGGAGCAGTTCTTC.

V is TRBV12-5 and J is TRBJ2-2; 10 nucleotides align to TRBD1. CDR3 size: 17 residues. Germline V gene data show CDR1 as LGHNT and CDR2 as FRNRAP. Trimming at V came to 5 bases and at J to 2 bases, leaving 8 bases not matched to a gene. The CDR3 loop is CASGPRRTGGNTGELFF. DNA for the CDR3: TGTGCTAGTGGTCCCCGGCGGACAGGGGGAAACACCGGGGAGCTGTTTTTT. The variable domain in full, with the rest retrieved from reference TRBV12-5 and TRBJ2-2, is DARVTQTPRHKVTEMGQEVTMRCQPILGHNTVFWYRQTMMQGLELLAYFRNRAPLDDSGMPKDRFSAEMPDATLATLKIQPSEPRDSAVYFCASGPRRTGGNTGELFFGEGSRLTVL.

V usage is TRBV19 and J usage is TRBJ1-5; TRBD1 is a possible D gene (6 bases). The CDR3 sequence is 15 residues long. The V end lost 7 bases, the J end lost 0 bases, and 13 bases lay between the germline ends. The germline V gene encodes CDR1 LNHDA and CDR2 SQIVND (reference sequence). The CDR3 reads CASNPQGFSNQPQHF. CDR3 coding DNA: TGTGCCAGTAACCCACAGGGTTTTAGCAATCAGCCCCAGCATTTT.

The chain is built from TRBV7-8 and TRBJ1-5, with TRBD1 matching over 9 bases. CDR1 is SGHVS, CDR2 FQNEAQ, per germline. V lost 6 bases, J lost 6 bases, and 9 bases stayed unmatched. There are 15 residues in the CDR3. CDR3 in amino acids: CASSQHRGPSQPQHF. In nucleotides, the CDR3 is TGTGCCAGCAGTCAACACAGGGGGCCCAGTCAGCCCCAGCATTTT.

Regarding this clone: The same CDR3 can be traced to other DNA sequences in this sample. V gene TRBV2 combines with J gene TRBJ2-7; no reliable D call. Trimming pared 1 base from V and 0 bases from J, leaving 4 bases between. CDR3 length: 13 amino acids. CDR1 is SNHLY and CDR2 is FYNNEI in the germline V gene. Here the CDR3 DNA reads TGTGCCAGCAGTGAAGGGGGCTCCTACGAGCAGTACTTC. Its protein is CASSEGGSYEQYF.

This chain connects TRBV5-1 to TRBJ1-1; no definite D call. From germline, CDR1 is SGHRS and CDR2 YFSETQ. This CDR3 contains 14 residues. Trimming left V 0 bases short and J 2 bases short, with 8 bases between. CDR3 bases: TGCGCCAGCAGCTTGGTGACGGCTAACACTGAAGCTTTCTTT. Translating it yields CASSLVTANTEAFF.

This clone has just a few counts. The rearrangement joins TRBV25-1 to TRBJ1-1, with D unclear. Trimming took 1 base from V and 3 from J, leaving 6 bases between them. The CDR3 spans 13 residues. CDR1 MGHDK and CDR2 SYGVNS come from the germline V gene. This chain's CDR3 is CASSELGYTEAFF. In nucleotides, the CDR3 is TGTGCCAGCAGTGAATTAGGGTACACTGAAGCTTTCTTT.

The genes are TRBV28 and TRBJ2-7, with TRBD1 identical over 10 bases. Trimming at V came to 6 bases and at J to 0 bases, leaving 5 bases not matched to a gene. The CDR3 loop spans 15 amino acids. Germline loops: CDR1 MDHEN, CDR2 SYDVKM. The CDR3 loop reads CASRPGQGSSYEQYF. CDR3 DNA sequence: TGTGCCAGCAGGCCGGGACAGGGGAGCTCCTACGAGCAGTACTTC.

CDR3 nucleotide sequence: TGTGCCTCAGACAGGGGAAAGGCCTGGACCTTC. It is translated as CASDRGKAWTF. V is TRBV30 and J is TRBJ1-2, with 8 nucleotides matching TRBD1. The CDR3 is 11 amino acids. Germline loops: CDR1 GTSNPN, CDR2 SVGIG (reference sequence). The V and J ends lost 7 bases and 14 bases, in that order; junction bases with no gene match: 12.

V usage is TRBV7-9 and J usage is TRBJ2-7; 11 bases align to TRBD1. Germline lookup yields CDR1 SEHNR and CDR2 FQNEAQ (reference sequence). This CDR3 has 13 amino acids. V lost 4 bases and J lost 6; bases outside the gene matches: 2. The CDR3 region is CASSWDRGGEQYF. In DNA, the CDR3 is TGTGCCAGCAGCTGGGACAGGGGGGGCGAGCAGTACTTC.

The chain is built from TRBV10-3 and TRBJ2-2; 8 nucleotides agree with TRBD1. There are 15 residues in the CDR3. V gave up 6 bases and J gave up 4 bases; unmatched junction bases: 7. From germline, CDR1 is ENHRY and CDR2 SYGVKD. The CDR3 sequence is CAISRGREGTGELFF. The DNA of the CDR3 is TGTGCCATCAGCAGGGGGCGCGAAGGCACCGGGGAGCTGTTTTTT.

The genes are TRBV10-1 and TRBJ2-3, with TRBD1 matching over 11 bases. Unmatched junction bases numbered 7, after V lost 6 bases and J lost 5 bases. Germline lookup yields CDR1 WNHNN and CDR2 SYGVQD (reference sequence). The CDR3 covers 15 residues. Written as DNA, the CDR3 is TGCGCCAGCAGGCCCGGGACAGGGGGATTAGATACGCAGTATTTT. Its protein is CASRPGTGGLDTQYF.

The CDR3 DNA is TGTGCCAGCAGCCAAGGGGTAGTGGGAGGGACGTATGGCTACACCTTC. Amino acid sequence: CASSQGVVGGTYGYTF. The V and J genes are TRBV3-1 (or the pseudogene TRBV3-2) and TRBJ1-2; a possible D gene is TRBD1 (5 bases). The V gene's germline CDR1 is LGHDT and CDR2 YNNKEL (reference sequence). V was clipped by 1 base and J by 5 bases, with 17 bases between them. CDR3 length: 16 residues.

The chain joins TRBV6-5 to TRBJ2-6, with D uncertain. Looked up from germline, CDR1 is MNHEY and CDR2 is SVGAGI. V was trimmed by 7 bases and J by 0 bases, leaving 7 bases between them. The CDR3 has 14 residues. The CDR3 loop reads CASTSSSGANVLTF. The CDR3 nucleotides are TGTGCCAGCACCTCCAGCTCTGGGGCCAACGTCCTGACTTTC.

The V gene is TRBV5-1, the J gene TRBJ1-2, with a possible D match to TRBD1 (5 bases). CDR1 and CDR2 from the germline V gene are SGHRS and YFSETQ. Trimming stripped 4 bases from V and 4 bases from J, with 14 bases between. This CDR3 spans 14 amino acids. This CDR3 reads CASSPRDGIYGYTF. The CDR3 DNA reads TGCGCCAGCAGCCCCAGGGACGGAATCTATGGCTACACCTTC.

The chain joins TRBV3-1 (or the pseudogene TRBV3-2) to TRBJ2-1; TRBD2 aligns across 7 bases. The trim removed 5 bases at V and 10 bases at J, leaving 8 bases unmatched. From germline, CDR1 is LGHDT and CDR2 YNNKEL (reference sequence). This CDR3 has 13 residues. The CDR3 DNA is TGTGCCAGCAGCAGTACTAGCGTCCGCGAGCAGTTCTTC. It translates to CASSSTSVREQFF.

The chain employs TRBV7-8 and TRBJ2-2; tentatively, D is TRBD2 (6 bases). This CDR3 has 16 amino acids. Trimming cost V 5 bases and J 5 bases, with 18 bases left between them. Germline values: CDR1 SGHVS, CDR2 FQNEAQ. This CDR3 is CASSPRAGGETGELFF. DNA for the CDR3: TGTGCCAGCAGCCCGAGGGCCGGGGGTGAGACCGGGGAGCTGTTTTTT. Complete variable domain (other parts from reference TRBV7-8 and TRBJ2-2): GAGVSQSPRYKVAKRGQDVALRCDPISGHVSLFWYQQALGQGPEFLTYFQNEAQLDKSGLPSDRFFAERPEGSVSTLKIQRTQQEDSAVYLCASSPRAGGETGELFFGEGSRLTVL.